Shown below are 27 T cell receptor beta chains from a single sample sequenced in a study of CD8 T cells in ankylosing spondylitis. These receptors lack a known antigen. Study-wide points: A TCR beta motif made of eight highly homologous variants seemed typical of ankylosing spondylitis blood.

TCRdb re-analysed the 5' RACE reads in MiXCR, keeping a single row per CDR3 protein. Of roughly 670,000 distinct CDR3 sequences in the sample, roughly 19% were seen once. Sequenced input: blood, either unsorted or a sorted T cell fraction (not recorded which). Receptors originate from a male donor with ankylosing spondylitis.

This clonotype was detected only a few times. The J gene is TRBJ2-3, the V gene TRBV15; D tentatively fits TRBD1 or TRBD2 (6 bases each). The length of the CDR3 is 16 residues. V was clipped by 2 bases and J by 3 bases, with 15 bases between them. Germline lookup yields CDR1 LNHNV and CDR2 YYDKDF (reference sequence). CDR3 sequence reads: CATSRIGGRETDTQYF. The CDR3 nucleotides read TGTGCCACCAGCAGAATCGGGGGCCGCGAAACAGATACGCAGTATTTT.

The chain uses TRBV7-6 and TRBJ2-1; 9 bases match TRBD2. CDR1 SGHVS and CDR2 FNYEAQ come from the germline V gene. The CDR3 has 16 amino acids. V gave up 0 bases and J gave up 7 bases; unmatched junction bases: 7. The CDR3 bases are TGTGCCAGCAGCTTAGCGGGCGGGAGGGCCGGGAATGAGCAGTTCTTC. This translates into CASSLAGGRAGNEQFF. The variable domain in full, completed from reference TRBV7-6 and TRBJ2-1, reads GAGVSQSPRYKVTKRGQDVALRCDPISGHVSLYWYRQALGQGPEFLTYFNYEAQQDKSGLPNDRFSAERPEGSISTLTIQRTEQRDSAMYRCASSLAGGRAGNEQFFGPGTRLTVL.

This clonotype has only a few counts. The rearrangement uses TRBV5-6 and TRBJ1-2, with D unresolved. Germline-derived CDR1 and CDR2 are SGHDT and YYEEEE. This CDR3 has 14 amino acids. V lost 1 base and J lost 0, with 7 bases in between. CDR3 sequence: CASSLTPPNYGYTF. CDR3 DNA sequence: TGTGCCAGCAGCTTGACTCCCCCTAACTATGGCTACACCTTC.

This chain joins TRBV11-2 and TRBJ2-5; 7 nucleotides align to TRBD1. The junction had 2 bases not matched to a gene; V was cut back by 1 base and J by 12 bases. Germline loops: CDR1 SGHAT, CDR2 FQNNGV. The length of the CDR3 is 11 residues. DNA of the CDR3: TGTGCCAGCAGCTTAGTGGGACAGAAGTACTTC. Protein product: CASSLVGQKYF. Together with reference TRBV11-2 and TRBJ2-5, the CDR3 gives the full variable domain: EAGVAQSPRYKIIEKRQSVAFWCNPISGHATLYWYQQILGQGPKLLIQFQNNGVVDDSQLPKDRFSAERLKGVDSTLKIQPAKLEDSAVYLCASSLVGQKYFGPGTRLLVL.

This clonotype turned up a few times. The chain is built from TRBV4-2 and TRBJ2-4; 9 bases match TRBD1. The CDR3 loop spans 19 amino acids. Germline trimming cut 3 bases from V and 0 bases from J; bases unmatched to any gene: 12. Germline CDR1 LGHNA, CDR2 YNFKEQ. The CDR3 region is CASSQRRDREGLAKNIQYF. As DNA, the CDR3 is TGTGCCAGCAGCCAGCGCCGGGACAGGGAGGGTTTAGCCAAAAACATTCAGTACTTC.

The chain combines TRBV9 with TRBJ2-3; 10 positions match TRBD2. Unmatched junction bases numbered 7, after V lost 4 bases and J lost 2 bases. The CDR3 is 16 residues long. Germline-derived CDR1 and CDR2 are SGDLS and YYNGEE. CDR3 loop: CASSTTSGAITDTQYF. The CDR3 DNA follows: TGTGCCAGCAGCACAACTAGCGGGGCAATCACAGATACGCAGTATTTT.

This clonotype has a count of ten or more. V gene TRBV4-2 combines with J gene TRBJ2-2; D is possibly TRBD2 (7 bases). Germline V lookup: CDR1 LGHNA, CDR2 YNFKEQ. This CDR3 is built from 17 residues. V lost 0 bases, J lost 5 bases, and 16 bases lay in between. The CDR3 sequence: CASSQEVRGGRTGELFF. In DNA, the CDR3 is TGTGCCAGCAGCCAAGAAGTTAGGGGGGGACGGACCGGGGAGCTGTTTTTT.

This clonotype occurred a few times. The chain joins TRBV30 to TRBJ2-5; 7 bases line up with TRBD1. Germline CDR1 reads GTSNPN; CDR2 reads SVGIG (reference sequence). J lost 2 bases, V lost 0 bases, and 12 bases had no gene match. There are 17 residues in the CDR3. The CDR3 sequence: CAWSVARTGARQETQYF. The CDR3 DNA sequence: TGTGCCTGGAGTGTCGCGCGGACAGGCGCGAGACAAGAGACCCAGTACTTC. Drawing the rest from reference TRBV30 and TRBJ2-5, the complete variable domain is SQTIHQWPATLVQPVGSPLSLECTVEGTSNPNLYWYRQAAGRGLQLLFYSVGIGQISSEVPQNLSASRPQDRQFILSSKKLLLSDSGFYLCAWSVARTGARQETQYFGPGTRLLVL.

Comments on this clonotype: A read error may produce the germline difference seen at one junction end. J is TRBJ1-1 and V is TRBV12-3 or TRBV12-4; possible D gene TRBD1, 5 bases. The CDR3 is 16 amino acids. This CDR3 reads CTSSLSPGLRGTEAFF. The CDR3 nucleotides read TGTACCAGCAGTTTATCCCCCGGGTTGAGGGGCACTGAAGCTTTCTTT.

The CDR3 DNA follows: TGTGCCAGCAGTTCTGTGGGGCTAGCGGGAAACACCGGGGAGCTGTTTTTT. Protein sequence: CASSSVGLAGNTGELFF. The chain couples TRBV12-3 or TRBV12-4 to TRBJ2-2, with 9 bases aligning to TRBD2. The V segment lost 4 bases and the J segment 2 bases; nucleotides outside the gene matches: 8. CDR3 length: 17 residues.

This clonotype was detected a few times. The chain combines TRBV29-1 with TRBJ2-7; tentative D call: TRBD1 (6 bases). Germline lookup yields CDR1 SQVTM and CDR2 ANQGSEA. The CDR3 is 12 amino acids. Trimming left V 3 bases short and J 2 bases short, with 8 bases between. CDR3 nucleotides: TGCAGCGTTGAGGGGGCCACCTACGAGCAGTACTTC. It codes for CSVEGATYEQYF.

V is TRBV25-1 and J is TRBJ2-5, with 9 nucleotides matching TRBD2. The CDR3 has 16 amino acids. Trimming removed 1 base from V and 4 bases from J; junction bases left unmatched: 7. Germline CDR1 and CDR2: MGHDK and SYGVNS. The CDR3, as DNA: TGTGCCAGCAGTGAATTCCAGGGACTAGCCAGAGAGACCCAGTACTTC. Protein product: CASSEFQGLARETQYF.

This clonotype has just a few counts. V usage is TRBV7-9 and J usage is TRBJ2-6, with TRBD1 as a possible D gene (6 bases). The CDR3 loop spans 16 amino acids. Germline values: CDR1 SEHNR, CDR2 FQNEAQ (reference sequence). The germline V and J ends were trimmed by 3 bases and 0 bases, with 9 bases remaining between them. The CDR3 coding sequence is TGTGCCAGCAGCTTCGGACAGCACTCTGGGGCCAACGTCCTGACTTTC. This gives the protein CASSFGQHSGANVLTF.

The chain has TRBV7-9 and TRBJ1-2; D is ambiguous. Trimming shortened V by 1 base and J by 8 bases, and 17 bases separated the two germline ends. There are 15 residues in the CDR3. Germline V gene data show CDR1 as SEHNR and CDR2 as FQNEAQ (reference sequence). The CDR3 DNA sequence: TGTGCCAGCAGCTTAGTGGGCACTCCCGGTGAGGGCTACACCTTC. This gives the protein CASSLVGTPGEGYTF.

The chain carries TRBV12-3 or TRBV12-4 and TRBJ2-1, with 8 nucleotides matching TRBD2. V trimming: 6 bases; J trimming: 2 bases; junction bases outside the gene matches: 9. The length of the CDR3 is 16 residues. CDR3 protein: CASRRAPGLAYNEQFF. Written as DNA, the CDR3 is TGTGCCAGCAGAAGAGCGCCGGGACTAGCCTACAATGAGCAGTTCTTC.

The CDR3 here is CATVDRGNQPQHF. The CDR3 region has the DNA TGTGCCACCGTCGACAGGGGGAATCAGCCCCAGCATTTT. The chain links TRBV6-2 or TRBV6-3 to TRBJ1-5, with TRBD1 matching 9 bases. Germline V gives CDR1 MNHEY, CDR2 SVGEGT. The V segment lost 10 bases and the J segment 4 bases; nucleotides outside the gene matches: 5. The CDR3 has 13 residues.

The CDR3 loop reads CASSQGLTAGEPQHF. CDR3 in DNA: TGCGCCAGCAGCCAAGGACTAACGGCGGGGGAGCCCCAGCATTTT. The chain links TRBV4-1 to TRBJ1-5; D is possibly TRBD1 (5 bases). This CDR3 is built from 15 residues. Germline V gene sequence: CDR1 MGHRA, CDR2 YSYEKL. V lost 1 base and J lost 8, with 15 bases in between.

V usage is TRBV28 and J usage is TRBJ1-5; perhaps TRBD1 as D (5 bases). With 4 bases removed from V and 0 bases from J, the gap between germline ends came to 16 bases. This CDR3 is 17 amino acids long. Germline CDR1 reads MDHEN; CDR2 reads SYDVKM. CDR3 sequence reads: CASSYSGGGDSNQPQHF. DNA for the CDR3: TGTGCCAGCAGTTATTCGGGGGGTGGAGATAGCAATCAGCCCCAGCATTTT. The variable domain in full, with the rest retrieved from reference TRBV28 and TRBJ1-5, is DVKVTQSSRYLVKRTGEKVFLECVQDMDHENMFWYRQDPGLGLRLIYFSYDVKMKEKGDIPEGYSVSREKKERFSLILESASTNQTSMYLCASSYSGGGDSNQPQHFGDGTRLSIL.

In its sample, this clonotype was seen many times. The chain combines TRBV12-3 or TRBV12-4 with TRBJ2-5, with TRBD1 matching over 11 bases. This CDR3 spans 14 amino acids. Trimming cost V 4 bases and J 5 bases; bases outside gene matches: 3. This chain's CDR3 is CASSWDRGVETQYF. As DNA, the CDR3 is TGTGCCAGCAGTTGGGACAGGGGGGTTGAGACCCAGTACTTC.

The chain employs TRBV6-1 and TRBJ2-5, with 7 bases matching TRBD2. CDR1 and CDR2 from the germline V gene are MNHNS and SASEGT. J lost 5 bases, V lost 3 bases, and 12 bases had no gene match. The CDR3 totals 16 residues. In nucleotides, the CDR3 is TGTGCCAGCAGTGATACCGGGACTACCTCAGGGGAGACCCAGTACTTC. As protein: CASSDTGTTSGETQYF.

This clonotype was seen a handful of times. V gene TRBV18 combines with J gene TRBJ2-3; D uncertain. This CDR3 has 11 amino acids. Germline loops: CDR1 KGHSH, CDR2 LQKENI. V dropped 2 bases and J dropped 9 bases, with 6 bases sitting between them. CDR3 amino acids: CASSPVETQYF. The DNA for the CDR3 is TGTGCCAGCTCACCAGTCGAGACGCAGTATTTT.

V and J are TRBV15 and TRBJ2-3; 10 positions agree with TRBD1. CDR1 and CDR2 (germline): LNHNV, YYDKDF (reference sequence). CDR3 length: 17 residues. V was pared by 3 bases and J by 2 bases, with 8 bases of the junction left unmatched. The CDR3 loop reads CATSSDRGQGPTDTQYF. Here the CDR3 DNA reads TGTGCCACCAGCAGCGACAGGGGGCAGGGACCCACAGATACGCAGTATTTT.

The rearrangement links TRBV20-1 to TRBJ2-4, with D possibly being TRBD1 (5 bases). The CDR3 contains 16 residues. Trimming stripped 0 bases from V and 2 bases from J, with 14 bases between. Germline V CDR1 and CDR2: DFQATT, SNEGSKA (reference sequence). The CDR3 DNA reads as TGCAGTGCTAGAGATCTAGGGGAACGGTCCAAAAACATTCAGTACTTC. This translates into CSARDLGERSKNIQYF.

The chain has TRBV7-9 and TRBJ1-3, with D maybe TRBD1 (5 bases). Trimming stripped 5 bases from V and 0 bases from J, with 17 bases between. Germline CDR1 SEHNR, CDR2 FQNEAQ (reference sequence). The CDR3 covers 17 residues. The CDR3 DNA sequence: TGTGCCAGCAGCCCCCGCGGGGCCATAAGCTCTGGAAACACCATATATTTT. It codes for CASSPRGAISSGNTIYF.

V gene TRBV5-1 combines with J gene TRBJ1-1; TRBD1 might be the D (6 bases). Germline lookup yields CDR1 SGHRS and CDR2 YFSETQ. V lost 0 bases and J lost 0, with 18 bases in between. This CDR3 contains 18 residues. This chain's CDR3 is CASSLASGTTFMNTEAFF. The CDR3 region has the DNA TGCGCCAGCAGCTTGGCGTCCGGGACAACCTTCATGAACACTGAAGCTTTCTTT.

This clonotype has more than one count but fewer than ten. The chain employs TRBV5-1 and TRBJ2-7; the match to TRBD1 covers 10 bases. Losses at the gene ends were 4 bases for V and 2 bases for J; bases not matched to a gene: 6. The CDR3 is made up of 15 amino acids. CDR1 SGHRS and CDR2 YFSETQ come from the germline V gene. This CDR3 is CASSPGQGNPYEQYF. CDR3 DNA sequence: TGCGCCAGCAGCCCGGGACAGGGGAATCCCTACGAGCAGTACTTC.

The sample holds a few counts of this clonotype. This chain uses TRBV10-3 with TRBJ2-7, with 13 nucleotides matching TRBD2. Germline trimming cut 6 bases from V and 3 bases from J; bases unmatched to any gene: 5. Germline CDR1 and CDR2: ENHRY and SYGVKD. The length of the CDR3 is 15 residues. The CDR3: CAIRTGTSGIYEQYF. In DNA form, the CDR3 reads TGTGCCATCAGAACCGGGACTAGCGGGATCTACGAGCAGTACTTC.